What follows are 8 T cell receptor beta chains derived from one specimen sequenced in a study of blood T cell repertoires in COVID-19. Repertoires were generated with immunoSEQ multiplex PCR, while TCRdb's copy carries only in-frame clones and drops some. The sample records just under 90,000 clones, more than 70% being singletons. The specimen sequenced was peripheral blood. The receptors here all came from a woman of 80 years or more with acute or convalescent COVID-19.

The CDR3 coding sequence is TGTGCCAGCAGTGAACGACAGCCCATTTACAATGAGCAGTTCTTC. Protein: CASSERQPIYNEQFF. The chain joins TRBV2 to TRBJ2-1; tentatively, D is TRBD1 (5 bases). V was cut by 2 bases and J by 4 bases, with 12 bases left in between. Germline V gives CDR1 SNHLY, CDR2 FYNNEI. The CDR3 extends over 15 amino acids. The variable domain in full, with the rest retrieved from reference TRBV2 and TRBJ2-1, is EPEVTQTPSHQVTQMGQEVILRCVPISNHLYFYWYRQILGQKVEFLVSFYNNEISEKSEIFDDQFSVERPDGSNFTLKIRSTKLEDSAMYFCASSERQPIYNEQFFGPGTRLTVL.

The chain uses TRBV28 and TRBJ1-2; 7 bases are shared with TRBD1. Trimming cost V 2 bases and J 6 bases; bases outside gene matches: 6. The CDR3 length is 14 residues. The germline gives CDR1 MDHEN, CDR2 SYDVKM. The CDR3 DNA sequence: TGTGCCAGCAGTTTAGTCCAGGGGGGACATGGCTACACCTTC. It encodes CASSLVQGGHGYTF.

This chain uses TRBV9 with TRBJ2-3; TRBD2 might be the D (5 bases). The CDR3 spans 17 residues. Between the trimmed V and J ends, which lost 0 bases and 0 bases, there was a span of 14 bases. Germline CDR1 is SGDLS and CDR2 is YYNGEE. CDR3 DNA sequence: TGTGCCAGCAGCGTAGCTCCAAGCGGAGCTAGCACAGATACGCAGTATTTT. Encoded protein: CASSVAPSGASTDTQYF.

CDR3 sequence: CASSLEQGNSPLHF. The CDR3 nucleotides read TGTGCCAGCAGCTTAGAACAGGGGAATTCACCCCTCCACTTT. The chain recombines TRBV7-9 with TRBJ1-6, with 7 nucleotides matching TRBD1. Germline loops: CDR1 SEHNR, CDR2 FQNEAQ (reference sequence). Unmatched junction bases numbered 1, after V lost 1 base and J lost 7 bases. The CDR3 contains 14 residues.

The chain links TRBV12-5 to TRBJ1-2; 7 nucleotides align to TRBD1. CDR3 length: 14 residues. The junction had 8 bases not matched to a gene; V was cut back by 10 bases and J by 0 bases. CDR1 LGHNT and CDR2 FRNRAP come from the germline V gene. The CDR3: CATGPGGANYGYTF. The CDR3 DNA reads TGTGCTACCGGACCAGGGGGAGCTAACTATGGCTACACCTTC.

V is TRBV29-1 and J is TRBJ1-4, with D possibly being TRBD1 (6 bases). This CDR3 has 15 amino acids. Germline values: CDR1 SQVTM, CDR2 ANQGSEA. Trimming cost V 7 bases and J 7 bases, with 22 bases left between them. CDR3: CSAARTGSLGEKLFF. The DNA of the CDR3 is TGCAGCGCCGCCCGAACAGGGAGCCTAGGTGAAAAACTGTTTTTT.

The chain combines TRBV6-1 with TRBJ2-2; D is unresolved. From germline, CDR1 is MNHNS and CDR2 SASEGT. The V end was cut by 2 bases, the J end by 4 bases, with 8 bases between. The CDR3 is made up of 14 amino acids. For the CDR3, the DNA is TGTGCCAGCAGTGAATTGGCCCTCACCGGGGAGCTGTTTTTT. Translating gives CASSELALTGELFF.

This clone was counted a single time. V and J are TRBV24-1 and TRBJ2-2, with 7 nucleotides matching TRBD2. CDR1 and CDR2 from the germline V gene are KGHDR and SFDVKD. The CDR3 extends over 16 amino acids. J was trimmed by 5 bases and V by 3 bases; bases with no gene match: 8. The CDR3 loop reads CATSDTRGGGTGELFF. In DNA form, the CDR3 reads TGTGCCACCAGTGATACTCGGGGCGGGGGTACCGGGGAGCTGTTTTTT.